Listed below are T cell receptor beta chains from one sample, sequenced in a study of blood T cells in healthy people across ages. A single record per CDR3 protein comes from TCRdb applying MiXCR to the 5' RACE reads. Here the sample spans fewer than 800,000 distinct CDR3 sequences, about half being singletons. Sequenced sample: blood. All receptors come from a woman aged 55-75 years in good health. Each CDR3 is given with its conserved first and last residue. The order of the fields is D gene, clone size, CDR3 length, V gene, CDR3 protein. A D gene is named only where the DNA matches it firmly. Some rows have no size entry. The others give once, few or many, or a class for an expanded clone.

- - 12 TRBV7-2 CASEGDRQAQYF
- - 14 TRBV7-3 CASSFGGSTGTQYF
- once 12 TRBV2 CASSDRNHGYTF
- - 15 TRBV29-1 CSVGSPDSGANVLTF
- few 13 TRBV5-1 CASSPRGVYGYTF
TRBD1 many 15 TRBV7-2 CASSSGTGPIGEQFF
- many 12 TRBV29-1 CSVTGPADTQYF
- - 12 TRBV6-5 CASSMTGGGCTF
TRBD1 - 16 TRBV20-1 CSARGPTGGIGEKLFF
- - 12 TRBV29-1 CSVGVNSYEQYF
TRBD1 - 15 TRBV27 CASSSLDRAKNIQYF
- - 15 TRBV12-3/TRBV12-4 CASSFGGFDNQPQHF
TRBD2 - 16 TRBV6-2/TRBV6-3 CASSPLGSGRENEQYF
- - 13 TRBV20-1 CSVSRGLVDTQYF
TRBD2 - 16 TRBV4-2 CASSRGTSGQADTQYF
- - 13 TRBV25-1 CASSERQGTEAFF
TRBD2 - 18 TRBV6-2/TRBV6-3 CVSTQGRASGRAPETQYF
TRBD1 - 16 TRBV5-1 CASSPNPGTGYTEAFF
- - 14 TRBV24-1 CATSDPGQKETQYF
- - 15 TRBV28 CASTSGVLGTDTQYF
TRBD1 - 16 TRBV7-9 CASMLYSGGADNEQYF
- few 14 TRBV12-3/TRBV12-4 CASGKAESYNEQYF
TRBD2 many 17 TRBV27 CASSLLASGNSYNEQFF
TRBD2 - 15 TRBV5-5 CASSLVVAGGNEQFF
TRBD1 - 12 TRBV28 CASRGTGAEQYF
TRBD2 many 16 TRBV29-1 CSVKGASSGLGETQYF
- - 14 TRBV6-5 CASSYPGTRGTQYF
- few 16 TRBV15 CATSRDPRTSYNEQFF
- - 16 TRBV20-1 CSAGGTASQVDNEQFF
TRBD1 - 16 TRBV27 CASSLFQGALVGELFF
- - 14 TRBV4-3 CASSQDGRYNEQYF
- few 15 TRBV20-1 CSAIPSGSRGNEQYF
TRBD2 - 14 TRBV6-2/TRBV6-3 CACQLAGKPYEQYF
TRBD1 few 12 TRBV7-6 CASSTTGVEQYF
TRBD1 - 15 TRBV9 CASSVVTGDTGELFF
- many 13 TRBV10-3 CAISEWIYNEQYF
- - 15 TRBV6-2/TRBV6-3 CASTPEGSSLLEAFF
TRBD1 once 15 TRBV16 CASSRAGTGSRKQYF
TRBD2 - 14 TRBV5-1 CASSLTSGGNEQFF
TRBD1 - 14 TRBV12-3/TRBV12-4 CASSHGQDNSPLHF
TRBD2 few 15 TRBV20-1 CSARGAGVSYNEQFF
- - 14 TRBV7-3 CASSSDTNNSPLHF
- - 12 TRBV28 CASLTPLLEAFF
TRBD1 - 18 TRBV6-2/TRBV6-3 CASRLYVTGGKRNYEQYF
- - 13 TRBV27 CASSLGKGTEAFF
TRBD2 few 15 TRBV29-1 CSVALLAGGSYEQYF
- - 14 TRBV18 CASSPMRLNTEAFF
- - 13 TRBV5-5 CASSLWTEETQYF
- once 15 TRBV7-2 CASSLGVREAQPQHF
- - 13 TRBV5-6 CASSPRVADTQYF
- - 10 TRBV20-1 CSASFGQQFF
TRBD2 - 14 TRBV2 CASTWREGSYEQYF
- - 15 TRBV18 CASSPTSRGNTEAFF
TRBD2 few 15 TRBV7-2 CASSPGLAGGNIQYF
- few 13 TRBV5-1 CASSPAVYNEQFF
- - 13 TRBV4-3 CASSQEKDREQFF
TRBD2 many 15 TRBV20-1 CSARASSGRWGEQYF
TRBD2 many 15 TRBV5-1 CASSLGGTSSHEQYF
TRBD2 many 15 TRBV10-3 CAITSFDSGIYEQYF